This T cell receptor beta chain emerged from a study of blood T cell repertoires in COVID-19. Whole-study context: There were acute and convalescent COVID-19 samples, and they came from the United States, Italy and Spain.

Profiled with immunoSEQ multiplex PCR; TCRdb holds only in-frame clones, not every one. The table shows approximately 45,000 clones, with around 83% occurring only once. Germline V gene lookup returns CDR1 SEHNR and CDR2 FQNEAQ (reference sequence). V was clipped by 4 bases and J by 10 bases; unmatched bases: 7. The CDR3 runs 14 residues. V and J are TRBV7-9 and TRBJ1-6, with 7 bases identical to TRBD1. The sequencing sample was made of peripheral blood. The clonotype comes from a woman older than 75 with acute or convalescent COVID-19. The CDR3 sequence is CASSSRDRRSPLHF. CDR3 DNA: TGTGCCAGCAGCTCCCGGGACAGACGGTCACCCCTCCACTTT.